This TCR beta chain was recorded in a study of cytomegalovirus exposure and HLA in healthy donors. Findings and caveats of the study: Being indistinguishable, some V segments were excluded, TRBV6-2 and TRBV6-3 among them. The study labeled 180 or so TCR beta chains cytomegalovirus-associated. Follow-up analysis found HLA locus-dependent TCR association rates, highest for DRB1 and lowest for HLA-C.

Researchers ran the PCR with 60 Vbeta and 13 Jbeta primers. The repertoire was sequenced with immunoSEQ multiplex PCR; TCRdb's copy has only in-frame clones and lacks some. This sample yields roughly 150,000 clones, of which approximately 79% are seen a single time; around 6.3% belongs to the top ten. This clone was counted once. Its target is not known. Sampled while nominally healthy, donors likely had unrecorded immune exposures. This CDR3 has 15 residues. Trimming removed 4 bases from V and 3 bases from J, with 13 bases in between. CDR1 and CDR2 from the germline V gene are MDHEN and SYDVKM. The sequenced sample consisted of PBMCs. The source of this sequence is a man aged 35 to 55 in good health and CMV-seropositive. The gene calls are TRBV28 and TRBJ1-3; the D is unclear. The DNA of the CDR3 is TGTGCCAGCAGTTCCTTTTTAGAATATGGAAACACCATATATTTT. This codes for CASSSFLEYGNTIYF.